This entry lists 30 T cell receptor beta chains sequenced from one sample in a study of cytomegalovirus exposure and HLA in healthy donors. The PCR used 60 Vbeta and 13 Jbeta primers. Generated by immunoSEQ multiplex PCR, the TCRdb table keeps only in-frame clones and is missing some. The table lists 57,000 or so clones, under 85% of them singletons. The specimen was PBMCs. The source of these receptors is a man between 45 and 60 years old in good health and CMV-seropositive.

This clone was detected only a few times. The junction and the germline gene differ at one end; a read error may be behind it. The chain carries TRBV6-5 and TRBJ2-3; no clear D. Germline values: CDR1 MNHEY, CDR2 SVGAGI. This CDR3 contains 15 residues. The CDR3 DNA sequence: TGTGCCAGCAGTGACTCGCCGATTGTCGGAGATACGCAGTATTTT. Translation gives CASSDSPIVGDTQYF.

This clone showed up just a few times. Being one base from a much bigger clone, this may be a read error. Because the CDR3 is missing its conserved closing phenylalanine or tryptophan, this is likely a read error. The rearrangement links TRBV5-1 to TRBJ2-7; D is possibly TRBD2 (5 bases). V shed 7 bases and J shed 0 bases, with 14 bases lying between them. The germline V gene encodes CDR1 SGHRS and CDR2 YFSETQ. The CDR3 has 14 residues. CDR3 sequence (DNA): TGCGCCAGCCGAGACTACGGGGACTCCTACGAGCAGTACTTG. Protein sequence: CASRDYGDSYEQYL.

This clone was counted a single time. This chain joins TRBV28 and TRBJ1-2, with a weak D call TRBD1 (6 bases). CDR1 and CDR2 from the germline V gene are MDHEN and SYDVKM. V shed 6 bases and J shed 1 base, with 15 bases lying between them. CDR3 length: 15 amino acids. The CDR3 sequence is CASRSRDTSNYGYTF. The CDR3 DNA reads as TGTGCCAGCAGGTCGAGGGACACCAGTAACTATGGCTACACCTTC.

The V call is TRBV10-3, the J call TRBJ1-1, with 10 bases lining up with TRBD1. Germline trimming cut 0 bases from V and 3 bases from J; bases unmatched to any gene: 1. The CDR3 is 15 residues long. Per the germline V gene, CDR1 is ENHRY and CDR2 is SYGVKD. CDR3 sequence (DNA): TGTGCCATCAGTGAGTCAGGACAGGGGGACACTGAAGCTTTCTTT. Its translation is CAISESGQGDTEAFF.

The CDR3 region is CASSGPGQGYNEQFF. The CDR3 bases are TGTGCCAGCAGTGGCCCGGGACAGGGGTACAATGAGCAGTTCTTC. The gene calls are TRBV2 and TRBJ2-1, with TRBD1 matching over 10 bases. The length of the CDR3 is 15 residues. The V gene end was trimmed by 4 bases and the J gene end by 4 bases; junction bases not matched to a gene: 4. Germline CDR1 SNHLY, CDR2 FYNNEI.

The J gene is TRBJ2-7, the V gene TRBV7-2; the D gene is possibly TRBD1 (6 bases). There are 13 residues in the CDR3. The V gene lost 5 bases and the J gene lost 1 base, with 9 bases spanning the gap. Germline CDR1 SGHTA, CDR2 FQGNSA. CDR3 sequence: CASSRTDSYEQYF. As DNA, the CDR3 is TGTGCCAGCAGCCGGACAGATTCCTACGAGCAGTACTTC.

J is TRBJ2-6 and V is TRBV5-4; D is unclear. This CDR3 contains 15 residues. Germline V lookup: CDR1 SGHNT, CDR2 YYREEE (reference sequence). The ends were cut back, 3 bases at V and 1 base at J, with 8 bases in the middle. CDR3 protein: CASSSPQSGANVLTF. The CDR3 nucleotides are TGTGCCAGCAGCTCCCCGCAGTCTGGGGCCAACGTCCTGACTTTC.

The CDR3 region has the DNA TGTGCCAGCAGCGTCAGTCTGAACACTGAAGCTTTCTTT. Its translation: CASSVSLNTEAFF. The gene calls are TRBV9 and TRBJ1-1; D call uncertain. CDR1 is SGDLS and CDR2 is YYNGEE in the germline V gene. V lost 2 bases and J 0 bases, leaving 5 bases between the germline ends. The CDR3 covers 13 residues. Variable domain in full (rest from reference TRBV9 and TRBJ1-1): DSGVTQTPKHLITATGQRVTLRCSPRSGDLSVYWYQQSLDQGLQFLIQYYNGEERAKGNILERFSAQQFPDLHSELNLSSLELGDSALYFCASSVSLNTEAFFGQGTRLTVV.

CDR3 region: CASSSTGTGEYF. CDR3 DNA: TGTGCCAGCAGTTCGACCGGGACAGGGGAGTATTTT. The chain is built from TRBV27 and TRBJ2-3; the match to TRBD1 covers 10 bases. V lost 4 bases to trimming and J lost 13 bases; unmatched junction nucleotides: 5. The CDR3 has 12 residues. The germline gives CDR1 MNHEY, CDR2 SMNVEV (reference sequence).

This chain joins TRBV11-2 and TRBJ2-7; 8 bases fit TRBD2. The CDR3 has 15 residues. The germline gives CDR1 SGHAT, CDR2 FQNNGV. V lost 1 base to trimming and J lost 2 bases; unmatched junction nucleotides: 4. For the CDR3, the DNA is TGTGCCAGCAGCTTAGCGGCGGGGGGAGCCTACGAGCAGTACTTC. It is translated as CASSLAAGGAYEQYF.

For this clone: At one end the junction does not follow the germline gene, possibly because of a read error. The V call is TRBV7-2, the J call TRBJ1-1; maybe TRBD1 (6 bases). CDR1 is SGHTA and CDR2 is FQGNSA in the germline V gene. CDR3 length: 15 residues. CDR3 region: CASNLGGGETWEAFF. The CDR3 DNA sequence: TGTGCCAGCAACTTAGGAGGGGGGGAGACCTGGGAAGCTTTCTTT.

In this sample, this clone turned up a few times. The chain links TRBV18 to TRBJ1-1, with D perhaps TRBD1 (5 bases). The CDR3 has 13 amino acids. Germline V gene lookup returns CDR1 KGHSH and CDR2 LQKENI. Trimming shortened V by 5 bases and J by 8 bases, and 15 bases separated the two germline ends. The CDR3 region has the DNA TGTGCCAGCTCAGAAATATGGGGGGTGGAAGCTTTCTTT. Encoded protein: CASSEIWGVEAFF. Filled out from reference TRBV18 and TRBJ1-1, the complete variable domain reads NAGVMQNPRHLVRRRGQEARLRCSPMKGHSHVYWYRQLPEEGLKFMVYLQKENIIDESGMPKERFSAEFPKEGPSILRIQQVVRGDSAAYFCASSEIWGVEAFFGQGTRLTVV.

The J gene is TRBJ2-3, the V gene TRBV11-2; 9 nucleotides line up with TRBD1. The germline CDR1 and CDR2 sequences are SGHAT and FQNNGV. The CDR3 extends over 16 amino acids. Losses at the gene ends were 5 bases for V and 4 bases for J; bases not matched to a gene: 10. CDR3 residues: CASSVGQGKIPDTQYF. The CDR3 bases are TGTGCCAGCAGCGTCGGACAGGGGAAGATCCCAGATACGCAGTATTTT.

The rearrangement joins TRBV4-2 to TRBJ2-1; D not resolved. Per the germline V gene, CDR1 is LGHNA and CDR2 is YNFKEQ. CDR3 length: 16 residues. V shed 0 bases and J shed 4 bases, with 13 bases lying between them. CDR3 DNA: TGTGCCAGCAGCCAAGACGCCGCAGGTGGGTACAATGAGCAGTTCTTC. As protein: CASSQDAAGGYNEQFF.

The chain is built from TRBV25-1 and TRBJ1-4; D gene ambiguous. From germline, CDR1 is MGHDK and CDR2 SYGVNS. The CDR3 extends over 15 amino acids. Trimming left V 1 base short and J 3 bases short, with 9 bases between. The CDR3 DNA reads TGTGCCAGCAGTGAATCCTCAAGCCCTAATGAAAAACTGTTTTTT. This encodes CASSESSSPNEKLFF.

This clone was seen a handful of times. The rearrangement uses TRBV6-1 and TRBJ2-7; no definite D call. This CDR3 contains 13 residues. V lost 5 bases and J 7 bases, leaving 15 bases between the germline ends. Germline loops: CDR1 MNHNS, CDR2 SASEGT. CDR3 bases: TGTGCCAGCAGTTCGACTGCGGTCGGGGAGCAGTACTTC. Amino acids: CASSSTAVGEQYF.

The chain carries TRBV7-9 and TRBJ1-6; 7 bases line up with TRBD1. Germline assignment: CDR1 SEHNR and CDR2 FQNEAQ (reference sequence). CDR3 length equals 14 residues. Losses at the gene ends were 5 bases for V and 10 bases for J; bases not matched to a gene: 8. The CDR3 sequence is CASSLDREWSPLHF. The CDR3 nucleotides are TGTGCCAGCAGCCTCGACAGGGAATGGTCACCCCTCCACTTT.

The chain is built from TRBV4-2 and TRBJ1-6; D gene ambiguous. Trimming took 5 bases from V and 10 from J, leaving 15 bases between them. Germline values: CDR1 LGHNA, CDR2 YNFKEQ. CDR3 length: 14 residues. CDR3 protein: CASSGGMGDSPLHF. For the CDR3, the DNA is TGTGCCAGCAGCGGAGGTATGGGAGACTCACCCCTCCACTTT.

The chain recombines TRBV4-2 with TRBJ2-5; 7 bases map to TRBD2. V lost 0 bases, J lost 5 bases, and 9 bases stayed unmatched. Germline V lookup: CDR1 LGHNA, CDR2 YNFKEQ. The CDR3 is 16 amino acids. DNA of the CDR3: TGTGCCAGCAGCCAAGATAGGCGGGGGAGGGCGGAGACCCAGTACTTC. This gives the protein CASSQDRRGRAETQYF.

This clone has only one observation. Possible read error: a much larger clone is one base away. The sample holds other DNA sequences that translate to the same CDR3. The J gene is TRBJ2-7, the V gene TRBV4-1; D gene unclear. The CDR3 sequence is 16 residues long. Germline V CDR1 and CDR2: MGHRA, YSYEKL. CDR3: CASSKEAGKGYYEQYF. The CDR3 nucleotides are TGCGCCAGCAGCAAAGAAGCAGGAAAAGGATACTACGAGCAGTACTTC.

The V and J genes are TRBV7-8 and TRBJ1-3; D may be TRBD1 (6 bases). CDR3 length: 15 amino acids. The V gene lost 5 bases and the J gene lost 4 bases, with 15 bases spanning the gap. CDR1 and CDR2 (germline): SGHVS, FQNEAQ. In DNA, the CDR3 is TGTGCCAGCAGCCCTTCCCGGGACATCGGAAACACCATATATTTT. Translation: CASSPSRDIGNTIYF.

The V and J genes are TRBV10-3 and TRBJ1-1, with D perhaps matching TRBD1 (5 bases). CDR1 is ENHRY and CDR2 is SYGVKD in the germline V gene. V was shortened by 3 bases and J by 2 bases, with 10 bases between the two germline ends. This CDR3 spans 14 amino acids. The CDR3, as DNA: TGTGCCATCAGTGAACAGCAGGGTAACACTGAAGCTTTCTTT. It is translated as CAISEQQGNTEAFF.

The J gene is TRBJ1-5, the V gene TRBV6-1; TRBD1 might be the D (6 bases). CDR3 size: 14 residues. Trimming took 5 bases from V and 5 from J, leaving 13 bases between them. The V gene's germline CDR1 is MNHNS and CDR2 SASEGT. In DNA form, the CDR3 reads TGTGCCAGCAGTATCGGGGGGCAAGATCAGCCCCAGCATTTT. It is translated as CASSIGGQDQPQHF.

The chain carries TRBV7-9 and TRBJ1-1; D unresolved. The ends were cut back, 5 bases at V and 7 bases at J, with 20 bases in the middle. This CDR3 has 15 residues. Germline assignment: CDR1 SEHNR and CDR2 FQNEAQ (reference sequence). In nucleotides, the CDR3 is TGTGCCAGCAGCGCTATAGCGGCGAAGCGATTTGAAGCTTTCTTT. Translated: CASSAIAAKRFEAFF.

CDR3 in amino acids: CASRPTGDQPQHF. CDR3 DNA sequence: TGTGCCAGCAGGCCGACAGGGGATCAGCCCCAGCATTTT. V usage is TRBV11-2 and J usage is TRBJ1-5; TRBD1 matches 8 bases. CDR1 is SGHAT and CDR2 is FQNNGV in the germline V gene. The CDR3 is 13 residues long. The ends lost 6 bases at V and 5 bases at J; junction bases unmatched: 3. The variable domain in full, completed from reference TRBV11-2 and TRBJ1-5, reads EAGVAQSPRYKIIEKRQSVAFWCNPISGHATLYWYQQILGQGPKLLIQFQNNGVVDDSQLPKDRFSAERLKGVDSTLKIQPAKLEDSAVYLCASRPTGDQPQHFGDGTRLSIL.

The CDR3 reads CASSTHRDLEQYF. CDR3 in DNA: TGTGCCAGCAGCACGCACAGGGACCTCGAGCAGTACTTC. The chain employs TRBV7-2 and TRBJ2-7; tentative D call: TRBD1 (6 bases). Germline V gene sequence: CDR1 SGHTA, CDR2 FQGNSA. This CDR3 region has 13 residues. Deletions cut 5 bases from V and 6 bases from J, with 14 bases between.

This sequence joins TRBV6-5 and TRBJ2-7; 7 bases map to TRBD2. The CDR3 is made up of 12 amino acids. Germline loops: CDR1 MNHEY, CDR2 SVGAGI. Unmatched junction bases numbered 3, after V lost 7 bases and J lost 3 bases. The CDR3 coding sequence is TGTGCCAGCACTACTAGCGTCTACGAGCAGTACTTC. Protein product: CASTTSVYEQYF.

The chain recombines TRBV28 with TRBJ2-1; 9 bases line up with TRBD2. Losses at the gene ends were 7 bases for V and 6 bases for J; bases not matched to a gene: 7. The germline CDR1 and CDR2 sequences are MDHEN and SYDVKM. This CDR3 has 14 amino acids. The DNA of the CDR3 is TGTGCCAGCATATGGGCTAGCGGGATCAATGAGCAGTTCTTC. Its protein is CASIWASGINEQFF. Full variable domain (rest looked up from reference TRBV28 and TRBJ2-1): DVKVTQSSRYLVKRTGEKVFLECVQDMDHENMFWYRQDPGLGLRLIYFSYDVKMKEKGDIPEGYSVSREKKERFSLILESASTNQTSMYLCASIWASGINEQFFGPGTRLTVL.

J is TRBJ2-7 and V is TRBV6-6; D is uncertain. The V and J ends lost 5 bases and 0 bases respectively, with 17 bases between them. Germline assignment: CDR1 MNHNY and CDR2 SVGAGI (reference sequence). The CDR3 runs 16 residues. CDR3 sequence: CASSPTHRSSSYEQYF. For the CDR3, the DNA is TGTGCCAGCAGTCCCACCCATAGATCTAGCTCCTACGAGCAGTACTTC.

The V gene is TRBV28, the J gene TRBJ1-1; D is uncertain. The length of the CDR3 is 11 residues. Deletions cut 7 bases from V and 5 bases from J, with 8 bases between. CDR1 MDHEN and CDR2 SYDVKM come from the germline V gene. CDR3 region: CASTLQTEAFF. DNA for the CDR3: TGTGCCAGCACCCTACAGACTGAAGCTTTCTTT.